This is a list of T cell receptor beta chains from one sample in a study of T cell responses to AZD1222 COVID-19 vaccine. Measured with immunoSEQ multiplex PCR; TCRdb has only the in-frame clones, and not every one. This sample yields around 140,000 clones, of which 80% to 95% are seen a single time; less than 0.95% belongs to the top ten. The sample here was peripheral blood, taken on day 0 of MenACWY control vaccination. The receptors come from an adult in good health. Each CDR3 is given with its conserved first and last residue. Each record gives: J gene, V gene, clone size, CDR3 length, D gene, CDR3 protein, CDR3 DNA. A D gene is named only where the DNA matches it firmly. Only some rows state a clone size, as once, few, many or a class for expanded clones.

>TRBJ2-6|TRBV19|-|15|-
CASSPDQRGANVLTF
TGTGCCAGTAGTCCCGATCAACGGGGGGCCAACGTCCTGACTTTC
>TRBJ1-5|TRBV7-8|-|13|-
CASSLVGDQPQHF
TGTGCCAGCAGCTTAGTGGGCGATCAGCCCCAGCATTTT
>TRBJ2-2|TRBV4-2|-|15|-
CASSQESGDTGELFF
TGTGCCAGCAGCCAAGAGTCAGGGGACACCGGGGAGCTGTTTTTT
>TRBJ1-4|TRBV15|-|15|-
CATTKWGGANEKLFF
TGTGCCACCACCAAGTGGGGGGGGGCTAATGAAAAACTGTTTTTT
>TRBJ2-7|TRBV11-2|-|16|-
CASSPIRRRGIYEQYF
TGTGCCAGCAGCCCCATACGGCGGCGGGGCATCTACGAGCAGTACTTC
>TRBJ1-1|TRBV7-9|-|15|-
CASSLGQGVNTEAFF
TGTGCCAGCAGCTTGGGCCAGGGCGTGAACACTGAAGCTTTCTTT
>TRBJ1-4|TRBV24-1|-|15|-
CATSDSGLTGEKLFF
TGTGCCACCAGTGATTCAGGGCTTACGGGTGAAAAACTGTTTTTT
>TRBJ1-3|TRBV6-5|-|13|-
CASSRTSGNTIYF
TGTGCCAGCAGCCGGACAAGTGGAAACACCATATATTTT
>TRBJ2-5|TRBV27|-|13|-
CASSLRRRETQYF
TGTGCCAGCAGTTTGAGGAGAAGAGAGACCCAGTACTTC
>TRBJ2-5|TRBV24-1|once|14|-
CATSDPRGEETQYF
TGTGCCACCAGTGACCCCCGGGGTGAGGAGACCCAGTACTTC
>TRBJ2-7|TRBV2|-|13|TRBD2
CASSEASGYEQYF
TGTGCCAGCAGTGAGGCTAGCGGTTACGAGCAGTACTTC
>TRBJ2-4|TRBV3-1/TRBV3-2|-|13|TRBD2
CASSLRDYSIQYF
TGTGCCAGCAGCCTTCGGGACTATAGCATTCAGTACTTC
>TRBJ2-3|TRBV4-2|-|16|TRBD2
CASSQLLAGVTDTQYF
TGTGCCAGCAGCCAACTACTAGCGGGAGTGACAGATACGCAGTATTTT
>TRBJ2-3|TRBV15|-|13|-
CATSPHSTDTQYF
TGTGCCACCAGCCCACACAGCACAGATACGCAGTATTTT
>TRBJ2-7|TRBV11-1|-|14|TRBD2
CASSPRSGIYEQYF
TGTGCCAGCAGCCCCCGTAGCGGGATCTACGAGCAGTACTTC
>TRBJ1-4|TRBV4-3|-|14|-
CASSPHGDREKLFF
TGCGCCAGCAGCCCCCACGGGGACCGTGAAAAACTGTTTTTT
>TRBJ1-3|TRBV6-2/TRBV6-3|-|17|-
CASSDSRRRGYGNTIYF
TGTGCCAGCAGTGACTCCCGACGCAGGGGTTATGGAAACACCATATATTTT
>TRBJ1-3|TRBV19|-|13|-
CASSLPSGNTIYF
TGTGCCAGTAGTCTCCCCTCTGGAAACACCATATATTTT
>TRBJ1-4|TRBV28|-|13|-
CASGDRVSEKLFF
TGTGCCAGCGGGGACCGAGTCAGTGAAAAACTGTTTTTT
>TRBJ2-3|TRBV27|-|17|TRBD1
CASSFILTGDFTDTQYF
TGTGCCAGCAGTTTTATTTTGACAGGGGATTTCACAGATACGCAGTATTTT
>TRBJ2-1|TRBV18|-|13|TRBD2
CASSKTSSREQFF
TGTGCCAGCTCAAAGACTAGCTCCCGTGAGCAGTTCTTC
>TRBJ1-2|TRBV27|-|15|-
CASSLAEGAVHGYTF
TGTGCCAGCAGTTTGGCCGAGGGCGCGGTCCATGGCTACACCTTC
>TRBJ1-1|TRBV6-5|-|13|-
CASKLGSETEAFF
TGTGCCAGCAAACTAGGATCGGAAACTGAAGCTTTCTTT
>TRBJ2-1|TRBV7-9|once|15|-
CASSPSGTTYNEQFF
TGTGCCAGCAGTCCGAGCGGAACTACCTACAATGAGCAGTTCTTC
>TRBJ2-1|TRBV24-1|-|14|-
CATSDTGSYNEQFF
TGTGCCACCAGTGATACAGGGTCCTACAATGAGCAGTTCTTC
>TRBJ2-4|TRBV7-9|-|15|TRBD2
CASSASSGGNIIQYF
TGTGCCAGCAGCGCCAGTAGCGGGGGGAACATCATTCAGTACTTC
>TRBJ2-7|TRBV7-2|-|15|TRBD1
CASSPTDRANAEQYF
TGTGCCAGCAGCCCGACAGACAGGGCCAATGCCGAGCAGTACTTC
>TRBJ1-2|TRBV6-1|-|18|TRBD1
CASSESMYGQGAAYGYTF
TGTGCCAGCAGTGAATCCATGTATGGGCAGGGGGCGGCCTATGGCTACACCTTC
>TRBJ1-1|TRBV6-5|once|15|-
CASSQRDTLNTEAFF
TGTGCCAGCAGTCAGCGGGACACCCTGAACACTGAAGCTTTCTTT
>TRBJ1-4|TRBV4-2|few|18|-
CASSRRPQGSATNEKLFF
TGTGCCAGCAGCCGAAGACCACAGGGAAGCGCAACTAATGAAAAACTGTTTTTT
>TRBJ2-1|TRBV7-2|-|15|-
CASSLTGLSYNEQFF
TGTGCCAGCAGCTTGACGGGACTTTCCTACAATGAGCAGTTCTTC
>TRBJ1-5|TRBV7-2|-|16|-
CASSLGALVGNQPQHF
TGTGCCAGCAGCCTAGGTGCGTTGGTTGGCAATCAGCCCCAGCATTTT
>TRBJ2-5|TRBV27|once|15|TRBD1
CASSPIRTGYETQYF
TGTGCCAGCAGTCCAATTCGGACAGGGTATGAGACCCAGTACTTC